These 32 T cell receptor beta chains were sequenced from one sample in a study of metastatic and nonmetastatic thyroid tumors. TCRdb reanalyzed the PCR reads with MiXCR. The data hold about 20,000 clones, with roughly 12% observed a single time. Before thyroid surgery, none of the patients had received any treatment. Sequencing was done on a sample of blood. Every receptor here comes from a female donor with papillary thyroid cancer or a benign thyroid nodule (not recorded which). Some clones in this sample may be carry-over from other donors' samples.

This clone was seen many times. The chain recombines TRBV7-8 with TRBJ1-5, with 12 bases aligning to TRBD1. Per germline, CDR1 SGHVS and CDR2 FQNEAQ. Trimming took 1 base from V and 5 from J; bases not matched to a gene: 3. The CDR3 contains 16 residues. CDR3 amino acids: CASSLGGTGGYQPQHF. CDR3 coding DNA: TGTGCCAGCAGCTTAGGCGGGACAGGGGGCTATCAGCCCCAGCATTTT.

This clone was found many times. The V and J genes are TRBV7-9 and TRBJ2-7; D may be TRBD2 (6 bases). In germline, CDR1 is SEHNR, CDR2 FQNEAQ (reference sequence). V was cut by 5 bases and J by 4 bases, with 15 bases left in between. The length of the CDR3 is 14 residues. The CDR3 is CASSPPGVPYEQYF. CDR3 nucleotides: TGTGCCAGCAGCCCGCCGGGAGTCCCATACGAGCAGTACTTC.

The rearrangement joins TRBV4-2 to TRBJ1-6; D not certain. Germline CDR1 is LGHNA and CDR2 is YNFKEQ. The CDR3 has 13 residues. The CDR3 DNA sequence: TGTACGAGCAGCCAAGAGTCCCGTTCACCCCTCCACTTT. Translated: CTSSQESRSPLHF.

This clone was seen repeatedly, ten times or more. The chain is built from TRBV12-3 or TRBV12-4 and TRBJ2-1; TRBD2 aligns across 13 bases. J gave up 10 bases and V 5 bases, and 2 bases lay outside the gene matches. The CDR3 consists of 13 residues. The CDR3 DNA is TGTGCCAGCAGTCAGGGACTAGCGGGAGAGCAGTTCTTC. Protein product: CASSQGLAGEQFF.

This clone was seen at least ten times. V is TRBV11-2 and J is TRBJ2-1, with 7 bases fitting TRBD2. Per the germline V gene, CDR1 is SGHAT and CDR2 is FQNNGV. The length of the CDR3 is 14 residues. V gave up 5 bases and J gave up 5 bases; unmatched junction bases: 6. CDR3 sequence: CASSVAGRNNEQFF. The CDR3 region has the DNA TGTGCCAGCAGCGTCGCCGGGAGGAACAATGAGCAGTTCTTC.

The sample holds many counts of this clone. DNA for the CDR3: TGTGCCAGTACCGTCACAGGGGGGCGAAATCAGCCCCAGCATTTT. Protein sequence: CASTVTGGRNQPQHF. The chain employs TRBV19 and TRBJ1-5, with TRBD1 identical over 8 bases. Germline CDR1 reads LNHDA; CDR2 reads SQIVND (reference sequence). The V gene end was trimmed by 7 bases and the J gene end by 4 bases; junction bases not matched to a gene: 9. The CDR3 consists of 15 residues.

This clone is medium-sized in the sample. The chain uses TRBV12-3 or TRBV12-4 and TRBJ2-7; D not certain. The CDR3 consists of 12 residues. V was pared by 8 bases and J by 0 bases, with 8 bases between. As DNA, the CDR3 is TGTGCCAGCGGATGGGGCTCCTACGAGCAGTACTTC. Amino acid sequence: CASGWGSYEQYF.

This clone occurred many times. The rearrangement uses TRBV20-1 and TRBJ2-2; TRBD2 matches 7 bases. Germline values: CDR1 DFQATT, CDR2 SNEGSKA (reference sequence). Trimming at V came to 0 bases and at J to 3 bases, leaving 7 bases not matched to a gene. CDR3 length: 16 amino acids. The CDR3 DNA reads TGCAGTGCTAGAGATCTCAGGGCGGGAGACACCGGGGAGCTGTTTTTT. Translation gives CSARDLRAGDTGELFF.

The chain is built from TRBV6-2 or TRBV6-3 and TRBJ1-1; 7 bases are a match to TRBD1. The CDR3 runs to 16 residues. CDR1 and CDR2 from the germline V gene are MNHEY and SVGEGT. V lost 6 bases, J lost 4 bases, and 14 bases stayed unmatched. CDR3 sequence: CASRGLLGGGGTEAFF. The CDR3 nucleotides read TGTGCCAGCAGAGGGCTACTGGGAGGGGGCGGCACTGAAGCTTTCTTT.

This clone was seen many times. This rearrangement joins TRBV20-1 to TRBJ2-3; 7 bases are a match to TRBD2. Germline V gene lookup returns CDR1 DFQATT and CDR2 SNEGSKA (reference sequence). This CDR3 has 13 residues. V lost 3 bases to trimming and J lost 2 bases; unmatched junction nucleotides: 2. Here the CDR3 reads CSASLAATDTQYF. DNA of the CDR3: TGCAGTGCTAGTCTAGCGGCCACAGATACGCAGTATTTT.

This clone showed up many times. The V call is TRBV19, the J call TRBJ2-3; TRBD2 matches at 7 bases. The V gene's germline CDR1 is LNHDA and CDR2 SQIVND (reference sequence). Unmatched junction bases numbered 12, after V lost 3 bases and J lost 3 bases. The CDR3 is 17 residues long. This CDR3 is CASSIRRVGEGTDTQYF. CDR3 bases: TGTGCCAGTAGTATCCGCCGGGTAGGGGAGGGAACAGATACGCAGTATTTT.

This clone was observed at least ten times. This chain uses TRBV7-2 with TRBJ2-7; 8 bases align to TRBD2. The CDR3 covers 15 residues. Trimming took 1 base from V and 5 from J; bases not matched to a gene: 7. Germline CDR1 reads SGHTA; CDR2 reads FQGNSA. CDR3 amino acids: CASSLEVAGTHEQYF. CDR3 coding DNA: TGTGCCAGCAGCTTAGAGGTAGCGGGAACCCACGAGCAGTACTTC.

This clone was counted only a few times. Since a much larger clone is just one base distant, this may be a read error. The chain employs TRBV11-3 and TRBJ1-1; no clear D gene. Germline CDR1 is SGHNT and CDR2 is YENEEA. The CDR3 covers 13 residues. CDR3 in amino acids: CASSLGQNTEVFF. The DNA for the CDR3 is TGCGCCAGCAGCTTAGGTCAGAACACTGAAGTTTTCTTT.

This sequence joins TRBV2 and TRBJ2-2, with TRBD2 identical over 14 bases. The CDR3 is 15 amino acids. Germline trimming cut 8 bases from V and 1 base from J; bases unmatched to any gene: 0. Germline values: CDR1 SNHLY, CDR2 FYNNEI. Here the CDR3 DNA reads TGTGCCAGCGGGACTAGCGGGAGGAACACCGGGGAGCTGTTTTTT. As protein: CASGTSGRNTGELFF.

This clone has a count of ten or more. The same CDR3 is also encoded by other DNA sequences in this sample. The J gene is TRBJ2-2, the V gene TRBV3-1; D remains ambiguous. The CDR3 totals 14 residues. Germline CDR1 is LGHDT and CDR2 is YNNKEL (reference sequence). The V end lost 6 bases, the J end lost 1 base, and 9 bases lay between the germline ends. CDR3 DNA sequence: TGTGCCAGCAGGCCTAGAGGGAACACCGGGGAGCTGTTTTTT. Translating it yields CASRPRGNTGELFF.

This clone was picked up many times. This rearrangement joins TRBV2 to TRBJ2-1, with 11 nucleotides matching TRBD2. The V gene's germline CDR1 is SNHLY and CDR2 FYNNEI. The CDR3 length is 14 residues. V lost 8 bases, J lost 3 bases, and 3 bases stayed unmatched. The CDR3 nucleotides are TGTGCCAGCTCGACTAGCGGGATCTACAATGAGCAGTTCTTC. Translation gives CASSTSGIYNEQFF. Full variable domain (remainder filled in from reference TRBV2 and TRBJ2-1): EPEVTQTPSHQVTQMGQEVILRCVPISNHLYFYWYRQILGQKVEFLVSFYNNEISEKSEIFDDQFSVERPDGSNFTLKIRSTKLEDSAMYFCASSTSGIYNEQFFGPGTRLTVL.

This clone appeared many times. The genes are TRBV15 and TRBJ2-3; 9 bases align to TRBD1. V gave up 5 bases and J gave up 5 bases; unmatched junction bases: 11. The CDR3 has 16 amino acids. Germline lookup yields CDR1 LNHNV and CDR2 YYDKDF (reference sequence). This CDR3 reads CATSLKRDREEDTQYF. In nucleotides, the CDR3 is TGTGCCACCAGCCTGAAGAGGGACAGGGAGGAAGATACGCAGTATTTT.

This chain joins TRBV5-1 and TRBJ1-2; D possibly corresponds to TRBD1 (5 bases). The germline V and J ends were trimmed by 4 bases and 4 bases, with 14 bases remaining between them. This CDR3 is built from 14 residues. Germline V gene lookup returns CDR1 SGHRS and CDR2 YFSETQ. CDR3 in DNA: TGCGCCAGCAGCGCAGACAGCGTAACCTATGGCTACACCTTC. Encoded protein: CASSADSVTYGYTF.

This clone was seen only a few times. This chain connects TRBV6-2 or TRBV6-3 to TRBJ2-7, with D unclear. In germline, CDR1 is MNHEY, CDR2 SVGEGT. The CDR3 consists of 11 residues. Trimming stripped 7 bases from V and 6 bases from J, with 10 bases between. The CDR3 loop is CASILGGEQYF. CDR3 sequence (DNA): TGTGCCAGCATCCTGGGTGGCGAGCAGTACTTC.

Ten or more counts support this clone. The gene calls are TRBV2 and TRBJ2-5; D possibly corresponds to TRBD2 (6 bases). V was trimmed by 4 bases and J by 7 bases, leaving 10 bases between them. This CDR3 is built from 12 residues. Germline assignment: CDR1 SNHLY and CDR2 FYNNEI. For the CDR3, the DNA is TGTGCCAGCAGTGGGAGGGGTGGGACCCAGTACTTC. This translates into CASSGRGGTQYF.

This clone was recorded many times. This chain uses TRBV10-3 with TRBJ1-2; 8 bases align to TRBD1. The CDR3 sequence is 14 residues long. Germline V gene data show CDR1 as ENHRY and CDR2 as SYGVKD. The junction had 9 bases not matched to a gene; V was cut back by 6 bases and J by 6 bases. The CDR3 DNA reads as TGTGCCATCAGGATGGACAGGGCCATCCATGGCTACACCTTC. Translated: CAIRMDRAIHGYTF.

The chain couples TRBV7-9 to TRBJ2-7, with a possible D match to TRBD2 (7 bases). The CDR3 loop spans 11 amino acids. V lost 11 bases, J lost 2 bases, and 10 bases lay in between. Germline V CDR1 and CDR2: SEHNR, FQNEAQ (reference sequence). The CDR3 DNA sequence: TGTGCCGGCGGGGGCCCCTACGAGCAGTACTTC. Protein product: CAGGGPYEQYF.

By its share, this clone is medium-sized. The rearrangement uses TRBV28 and TRBJ2-2; D perhaps matches TRBD1 (6 bases). Trimming cost V 5 bases and J 0 bases, with 19 bases left between them. CDR1 MDHEN and CDR2 SYDVKM come from the germline V gene. The CDR3 consists of 18 residues. CDR3 DNA: TGTGCCAGCAGTCCCGGATGGCACAGGGATACGAACACCGGGGAGCTGTTTTTT. Its translation is CASSPGWHRDTNTGELFF.

This clone was detected many times. The CDR3 nucleotides are TGTGCCAGCTCACCACTCCCGCGCGCTGGCTACACCTTC. Its protein product is CASSPLPRAGYTF. V and J are TRBV18 and TRBJ1-2; D gene unclear. The CDR3 is 13 residues long. V was trimmed by 1 base and J by 7 bases, leaving 10 bases between them. CDR1 KGHSH and CDR2 LQKENI come from the germline V gene.

This clone was observed a handful of times. The V and J genes are TRBV5-6 and TRBJ2-5, with D possibly matching TRBD2 (6 bases). Trimming stripped 4 bases from V and 5 bases from J, with 12 bases between. Germline V gives CDR1 SGHDT, CDR2 YYEEEE. The CDR3 length is 13 residues. The CDR3 reads CASSPTRGETQYF. As DNA, the CDR3 is TGTGCCAGCAGCCCGACACGGGGGGAGACCCAGTACTTC.

This clone has ten or more counts. This chain uses TRBV11-2 with TRBJ2-7; unclear D gene. V dropped 4 bases and J dropped 3 bases, with 4 bases sitting between them. The CDR3 is made up of 11 amino acids. CDR1 and CDR2 (germline): SGHAT, FQNNGV. DNA of the CDR3: TGTGCCAGCAGCTCAAACTACGAGCAGTACTTC. It yields the protein CASSSNYEQYF.

This clone was detected many times. The chain carries TRBV20-1 and TRBJ1-5, with 10 positions matching TRBD1. The ends lost 3 bases at V and 7 bases at J; junction bases unmatched: 9. The CDR3 is made up of 15 amino acids. Germline V lookup: CDR1 DFQATT, CDR2 SNEGSKA (reference sequence). This CDR3 is CSASVSGTGAQPQHF. The DNA of the CDR3 is TGCAGTGCTAGTGTTTCGGGGACAGGGGCCCAGCCCCAGCATTTT.

This clone was counted ten times or more. Other DNA sequences within the sample encode an identical CDR3. V is TRBV5-1 and J is TRBJ2-5; possible D gene TRBD1, 5 bases. V dropped 2 bases and J dropped 3 bases, with 11 bases sitting between them. Germline V lookup: CDR1 SGHRS, CDR2 YFSETQ. This CDR3 has 14 residues. The CDR3 nucleotides read TGCGCCAGCAGCTTAAGTGCAGGGAAAGAGACCCAGTACTTC. Translation gives CASSLSAGKETQYF. The full variable domain, completed using reference TRBV5-1 and TRBJ2-5, is KAGVTQTPRYLIKTRGQQVTLSCSPISGHRSVSWYQQTPGQGLQFLFEYFSETQRNKGNFPGRFSGRQFSNSRSEMNVSTLELGDSALYLCASSLSAGKETQYFGPGTRLLVL.

This clone has more than one count but fewer than ten. The V call is TRBV5-4, the J call TRBJ2-5; tentative D call: TRBD1 (6 bases). CDR1 SGHNT and CDR2 YYREEE come from the germline V gene (reference sequence). Trimming removed 4 bases from V and 2 bases from J, with 15 bases in between. CDR3 length: 15 residues. The CDR3 loop reads CASSSRDNVQETQYF. In DNA, the CDR3 is TGTGCCAGCAGCAGCCGGGACAACGTACAAGAGACCCAGTACTTC. The complete variable domain, with remaining parts taken from reference TRBV5-4 and TRBJ2-5, reads ETGVTQSPTHLIKTRGQQVTLRCSSQSGHNTVSWYQQALGQGPQFIFQYYREEENGRGNFPPRFSGLQFPNYSSELNVNALELDDSALYLCASSSRDNVQETQYFGPGTRLLVL.

This clone was observed at least ten times. The chain is built from TRBV20-1 and TRBJ1-2, with 9 bases matching TRBD1. J was trimmed by 5 bases and V by 3 bases; bases with no gene match: 10. Germline assignment: CDR1 DFQATT and CDR2 SNEGSKA (reference sequence). The CDR3 extends over 15 amino acids. CDR3 nucleotide sequence: TGCAGTGCTAGGGAGGGACAGGGCCCCCCATATGGCTACACCTTC. It specifies CSAREGQGPPYGYTF.

This clone occurred many times. A read error may be the cause here, since a much bigger clone is one base away. V is TRBV6-2 or TRBV6-3 and J is TRBJ2-1; 8 nucleotides match TRBD1. V was pared by 8 bases and J by 9 bases, with 9 bases of the junction left unmatched. Germline V lookup: CDR1 MNHEY, CDR2 SVGEGT. The CDR3 consists of 13 residues. The CDR3 here is CASRDRFGSEQFF. CDR3 nucleotide sequence: TGTGCCAGCCGGGACAGGTTTGGCAGTGAGCAGTTCTTC.

This clone was detected many times. The chain is built from TRBV25-1 and TRBJ1-4; possibly TRBD1 for D (5 bases). Germline V CDR1 and CDR2: MGHDK, SYGVNS. The length of the CDR3 is 15 residues. The V end was cut by 3 bases, the J end by 5 bases, with 13 bases between. CDR3 protein: CASSEWGWGNEKLFF. The CDR3 region has the DNA TGTGCCAGCAGTGAGTGGGGTTGGGGGAATGAAAAACTGTTTTTT.